These 23 T cell receptor beta chains were sequenced from one sample in a study of blood T cell repertoires in COVID-19 (dated by TCRdb to about 2020). Library preparation employed the immunoSEQ multiplex PCR assay. TCRdb retrieved this table from immuneACCESS and kept in-frame rearrangements only. Not all clones are present; in checked studies, unresolved V genes account for under half, and no reason is known for the remainder. In this sample the table shows around 110,000 clones, less than 90% of which occur a single time. The ten largest clones take up around 2.3% of the sample. The specimen was peripheral blood. The source of these receptors is a man aged 25-45 years with acute or convalescent COVID-19.

The CDR3 protein is CSVEDKSSYEQYF. DNA for the CDR3: TGCAGCGTTGAAGATAAGAGCTCCTACGAGCAGTACTTC. This chain uses TRBV29-1 with TRBJ2-7; D gene uncertain. The CDR3 runs 13 residues. V lost 0 bases and J 0 bases, leaving 6 bases between the germline ends. CDR1 SQVTM and CDR2 ANQGSEA come from the germline V gene.

The J gene is TRBJ2-3, the V gene TRBV6-5; D is unclear. Germline values: CDR1 MNHEY, CDR2 SVGAGI. The CDR3 has 15 amino acids. V lost 1 base, J lost 3 bases, and 11 bases lay in between. This CDR3 reads CASSYFASSTDTQYF. The CDR3 DNA follows: TGTGCCAGCAGTTACTTCGCCTCTAGTACAGATACGCAGTATTTT.

This rearrangement joins TRBV4-3 to TRBJ2-1, with D perhaps matching TRBD2 (6 bases). The germline CDR1 and CDR2 sequences are LGHNA and YSLEER. The CDR3 has 17 amino acids. Trimming stripped 1 base from V and 10 bases from J, with 23 bases between. Written as DNA, the CDR3 is TGCGCCAGCAGCCAAGTCTATGTTTACCAGCCCGGGAGAGAGCAGTTCTTC. Its protein is CASSQVYVYQPGREQFF.

The V and J genes are TRBV5-4 and TRBJ2-1, with D perhaps matching TRBD2 (6 bases). There are 15 residues in the CDR3. V lost 4 bases and J 0 bases, leaving 11 bases between the germline ends. Germline V gives CDR1 SGHNT, CDR2 YYREEE (reference sequence). CDR3 DNA: TGTGCCAGCAGCGTGACTAGTCTCTCCTACAATGAGCAGTTCTTC. This gives the protein CASSVTSLSYNEQFF.

V gene TRBV6-6 combines with J gene TRBJ1-4; D perhaps matches TRBD1 (5 bases). Trimming removed 7 bases from V and 6 bases from J, with 18 bases in between. Germline V gene sequence: CDR1 MNHNY, CDR2 SVGAGI (reference sequence). This CDR3 contains 15 residues. CDR3 amino acids: CASISWGRGDEKLFF. Here the CDR3 DNA reads TGTGCCAGCATCAGTTGGGGACGGGGGGATGAAAAACTGTTTTTT.

The V and J genes are TRBV2 and TRBJ1-2; possibly TRBD1 for D (5 bases). The CDR3 is 12 amino acids. Germline lookup yields CDR1 SNHLY and CDR2 FYNNEI. V was shortened by 4 bases and J by 5 bases, with 8 bases between the two germline ends. The CDR3 region is CASSGGQYGYTF. DNA for the CDR3: TGTGCCAGCAGTGGTGGACAATATGGCTACACCTTC. Full variable domain (missing parts from reference TRBV2 and TRBJ1-2): EPEVTQTPSHQVTQMGQEVILRCVPISNHLYFYWYRQILGQKVEFLVSFYNNEISEKSEIFDDQFSVERPDGSNFTLKIRSTKLEDSAMYFCASSGGQYGYTFGSGTRLTVV.

The J gene is TRBJ1-1, the V gene TRBV11-2; 7 nucleotides line up with TRBD1. Germline loops: CDR1 SGHAT, CDR2 FQNNGV. The CDR3 has 15 amino acids. Trimming at V came to 1 base and at J to 6 bases, leaving 8 bases not matched to a gene. The CDR3 bases are TGTGCCAGCAGCTTAGTGCCCCGACAGGGCGCTGAAGCTTTCTTT. Translating gives CASSLVPRQGAEAFF.

This sequence joins TRBV6-5 and TRBJ2-7, with D possibly TRBD1 on 6 matching bases. The CDR3 spans 16 residues. V was cut by 4 bases and J by 2 bases, with 18 bases left in between. Germline V gene data show CDR1 as MNHEY and CDR2 as SVGAGI. This CDR3 reads CASSCTGSGETYEQYV. In DNA, the CDR3 is TGTGCCAGCAGTTGTACAGGGTCTGGGGAGACCTACGAGCAGTACGTC.

V gene TRBV25-1 combines with J gene TRBJ2-7; tentative D call: TRBD2 (5 bases). CDR3 length equals 16 residues. V was shortened by 3 bases and J by 2 bases, with 17 bases between the two germline ends. CDR1 MGHDK and CDR2 SYGVNS come from the germline V gene. CDR3 protein: CASSDSRGLPTYEQYV. The CDR3 DNA sequence: TGTGCCAGCAGTGATTCCCGCGGGCTACCGACCTACGAGCAGTACGTC.

The chain employs TRBV4-2 and TRBJ2-1, with 13 bases that match TRBD2. Losses at the gene ends were 4 bases for V and 8 bases for J; bases not matched to a gene: 11. Germline V gene sequence: CDR1 LGHNA, CDR2 YNFKEQ. This CDR3 contains 17 residues. DNA of the CDR3: TGTGCCAGCAGCCTCGGAGCGGGGACTAGCGGGGAGGATGAGCAGTTCTTC. It specifies CASSLGAGTSGEDEQFF.

J is TRBJ2-2 and V is TRBV9; 7 bases agree with TRBD1. V shed 0 bases, J shed 1 base, and the junction held 3 bases outside the gene matches. The CDR3 is 16 amino acids. The germline V gene has CDR1 SGDLS and CDR2 YYNGEE. The CDR3 sequence: CASSVGRTGNTGELFF. The CDR3 DNA reads TGTGCCAGCAGCGTAGGGAGGACAGGGAACACCGGGGAGCTGTTTTTT.

This rearrangement joins TRBV5-1 to TRBJ2-2; the D is unclear. Between the trimmed V and J ends, which lost 2 bases and 1 base, there was a span of 12 bases. The CDR3 sequence is 16 residues long. The germline V gene encodes CDR1 SGHRS and CDR2 YFSETQ. CDR3 DNA sequence: TGCGCCAGCAGCTTTGATGGGCCAGGGAACACCGGGGAGCTGTTTTTT. Translating it yields CASSFDGPGNTGELFF.

The chain links TRBV30 to TRBJ2-3; 13 positions agree with TRBD2. Germline V gives CDR1 GTSNPN, CDR2 SVGIG (reference sequence). V shed 2 bases, J shed 2 bases, and the junction held 4 bases outside the gene matches. The CDR3 totals 16 residues. As DNA, the CDR3 is TGTGCCTGGAGTACGGGACTAGCGGGGATCACAGATACGCAGTATTTT. This translates into CAWSTGLAGITDTQYF. The variable domain in full, completed from reference TRBV30 and TRBJ2-3, reads SQTIHQWPATLVQPVGSPLSLECTVEGTSNPNLYWYRQAAGRGLQLLFYSVGIGQISSEVPQNLSASRPQDRQFILSSKKLLLSDSGFYLCAWSTGLAGITDTQYFGPGTRLTVL.

This clone occurred once. V gene TRBV5-1 combines with J gene TRBJ1-4, with D perhaps TRBD1 (5 bases). The CDR3 has 14 residues. The germline V and J ends were trimmed by 6 bases and 3 bases, with 12 bases remaining between them. Germline-derived CDR1 and CDR2 are SGHRS and YFSETQ. The chain's CDR3 is CASTPQGANEKLFF. The CDR3 bases are TGCGCCAGCACCCCTCAGGGTGCTAATGAAAAACTGTTTTTT. The entire variable domain, with the rest obtained from reference TRBV5-1 and TRBJ1-4, is as follows: KAGVTQTPRYLIKTRGQQVTLSCSPISGHRSVSWYQQTPGQGLQFLFEYFSETQRNKGNFPGRFSGRQFSNSRSEMNVSTLELGDSALYLCASTPQGANEKLFFGSGTQLSVL.

This chain links TRBV19 with TRBJ2-5, with D possibly matching TRBD2 (7 bases). The V end was cut by 8 bases, the J end by 2 bases, with 12 bases between. This CDR3 contains 13 residues. Germline loops: CDR1 LNHDA, CDR2 SQIVND (reference sequence). The CDR3 sequence is CASRGAFQETQYF. CDR3 DNA: TGTGCCAGTCGGGGGGCGTTTCAAGAGACCCAGTACTTC. Filled out from reference TRBV19 and TRBJ2-5, the complete variable domain reads DGGITQSPKYLFRKEGQNVTLSCEQNLNHDAMYWYRQDPGQGLRLIYYSQIVNDFQKGDIAEGYSVSREKKESFPLTVTSAQKNPTAFYLCASRGAFQETQYFGPGTRLLVL.

The chain combines TRBV7-9 with TRBJ1-3; no reliable D call. Trimming removed 11 bases from V and 10 bases from J, with 15 bases in between. This CDR3 is built from 11 residues. CDR1 is SEHNR and CDR2 is FQNEAQ in the germline V gene (reference sequence). The CDR3 nucleotides are TGTGCCGGCGGGGAGGACCCGACCATATATTTT. This translates into CAGGEDPTIYF.

J is TRBJ2-3 and V is TRBV11-2; 7 bases align to TRBD2. The CDR3 length is 15 residues. Trimming cost V 2 bases and J 4 bases; bases outside gene matches: 6. The germline V gene encodes CDR1 SGHAT and CDR2 FQNNGV. The CDR3 loop reads CASSLSGAGPDTQYF. In DNA form, the CDR3 reads TGTGCCAGCAGCTTAAGCGGGGCCGGGCCAGATACGCAGTATTTT.

The J gene is TRBJ2-6, the V gene TRBV6-2 or TRBV6-3; tentatively, D is TRBD1 (6 bases). This CDR3 spans 20 amino acids. Germline-derived CDR1 and CDR2 are MNHEY and SVGEGT. Trimming left V 0 bases short and J 0 bases short, with 18 bases between. In DNA form, the CDR3 reads TGTGCCAGCAGTTACTCCTTCGACAGGTCCCACCTCTCTGGGGCCAACGTCCTGACTTTC. Translated, it gives CASSYSFDRSHLSGANVLTF.

The chain has TRBV9 and TRBJ1-6, with 9 bases aligning to TRBD1. Germline trimming cut 3 bases from V and 7 bases from J; bases unmatched to any gene: 5. CDR1 SGDLS and CDR2 YYNGEE come from the germline V gene. The CDR3 contains 15 residues. The CDR3 loop reads CASSATGGENSPLHF. The CDR3 region has the DNA TGTGCCAGCAGCGCTACAGGGGGCGAAAATTCACCCCTCCACTTT. Full variable domain (outside the CDR3, taken from reference TRBV9 and TRBJ1-6): DSGVTQTPKHLITATGQRVTLRCSPRSGDLSVYWYQQSLDQGLQFLIQYYNGEERAKGNILERFSAQQFPDLHSELNLSSLELGDSALYFCASSATGGENSPLHFGNGTRLTVT.

This chain uses TRBV18 with TRBJ1-1; D unclear. The V gene's germline CDR1 is KGHSH and CDR2 LQKENI. Trimming pared 4 bases from V and 3 bases from J, leaving 6 bases between. The CDR3 runs 12 residues. The CDR3 DNA follows: TGTGCCAGCTCACAGTTAGACACTGAAGCTTTCTTT. As protein: CASSQLDTEAFF.

V usage is TRBV7-9 and J usage is TRBJ1-2; D not certain. This CDR3 spans 16 amino acids. Trimming removed 6 bases from V and 7 bases from J, with 24 bases in between. Germline CDR1 is SEHNR and CDR2 is FQNEAQ (reference sequence). The CDR3, as DNA: TGTGCCAGCAGTCACGGGAACCTCCGGGTAGATGGTGGCTACACCTTC. It yields the protein CASSHGNLRVDGGYTF.

The chain recombines TRBV4-2 with TRBJ2-2, with a tentative D call TRBD1 (5 bases). Trimming took off 0 bases at V and 5 bases at J, with 10 bases between the two ends. The CDR3 runs 15 residues. Germline assignment: CDR1 LGHNA and CDR2 YNFKEQ. CDR3 in DNA: TGTGCCAGCAGCCAAGACAGGGCATGGACCGGGGAGCTGTTTTTT. This codes for CASSQDRAWTGELFF.

This chain connects TRBV18 to TRBJ1-5; TRBD1 matches 8 bases. There are 16 residues in the CDR3. J gave up 2 bases and V 3 bases, and 6 bases lay outside the gene matches. The germline V gene encodes CDR1 KGHSH and CDR2 LQKENI. CDR3 sequence: CASSPGTGGRNQPQHF. CDR3 bases: TGTGCCAGCTCACCCGGGACAGGAGGGCGCAATCAGCCCCAGCATTTT.